The entry that follows covers one T cell receptor beta chain sequence. This sample's time point: pretreatment peripheral blood. TCRdb keeps only in-frame clones here, not all; method: immunoSEQ multiplex PCR. The sample yields tens of thousands of clones, approximately 85% seen once. This entry is derived from a study of PD-L1 blockade in urothelial cancer. Looking at the study overall: Patients started atezolizumab around 2014, 1,200 mg intravenously every 3 weeks. Blood was evaluated 3 weeks (second dose) and 6 weeks after therapy began. T cells numbered a median of 141,255 in the blood samples.

This CDR3 has 14 amino acids. From germline, CDR1 is SGHVS and CDR2 FNYEAQ. V dropped 5 bases and J dropped 2 bases, with 11 bases sitting between them. The sample consisted of PBMCs, taken around atezolizumab (anti-PD-L1) treatment. The rearrangement joins TRBV7-6 to TRBJ2-3; the D gene is possibly TRBD2 (5 bases). This receptor was obtained from a man aged 60 to 69 with urothelial cancer. The CDR3 here is CASSPDLTTDTQYF. The CDR3, as DNA: TGTGCCAGCAGCCCGGACTTAACCACAGATACGCAGTATTTT.